The following is a T cell receptor (beta chain) sequence with its context. The assay was immunoSEQ multiplex PCR, and TCRdb's table has in-frame clones only and misses some. The sample includes 42,000 or so clones, approximately 78% of them seen just once. This specimen belongs to a study of OX40 agonist ivuxolimab in advanced cancers. This CDR3 is built from 15 residues. The J segment lost 4 bases and the V segment lost 1 base, leaving 4 bases of the junction unmatched. Germline-derived CDR1 and CDR2 are LNHDA and SQIVND (reference sequence). Baseline was the first blood sampling point, followed by cycle 4 day 1 and cycle 7 day 1.

The input for sequencing was CD4+ or CD8+ T cells sorted from blood, taken in a trial of the OX40 agonist ivuxolimab. The chain combines TRBV19 with TRBJ2-1; 7 bases align to TRBD2. This sequence originates from an adult with an advanced solid tumor such as melanoma, head and neck, liver or kidney cancer. In DNA, the CDR3 is TGTGCCAGTAGTATAGGCGGGAGTCTATACAATGAGCAGTTCTTC. The encoded protein is CASSIGGSLYNEQFF.